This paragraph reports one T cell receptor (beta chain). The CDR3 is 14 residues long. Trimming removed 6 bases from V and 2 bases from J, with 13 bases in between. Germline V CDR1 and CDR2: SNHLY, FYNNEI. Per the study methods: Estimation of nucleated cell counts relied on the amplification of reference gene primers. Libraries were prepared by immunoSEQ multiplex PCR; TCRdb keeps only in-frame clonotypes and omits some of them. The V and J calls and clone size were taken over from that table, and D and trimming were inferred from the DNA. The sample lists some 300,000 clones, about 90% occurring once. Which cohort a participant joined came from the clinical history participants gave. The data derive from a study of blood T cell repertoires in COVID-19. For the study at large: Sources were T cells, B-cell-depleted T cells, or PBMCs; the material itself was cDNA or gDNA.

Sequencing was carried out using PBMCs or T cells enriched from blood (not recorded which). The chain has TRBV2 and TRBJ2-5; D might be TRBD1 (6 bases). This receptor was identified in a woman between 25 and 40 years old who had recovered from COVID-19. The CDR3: CASRKGGRQETQYF. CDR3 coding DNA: TGTGCCAGCAGGAAAGGGGGTCGGCAAGAGACCCAGTACTTC. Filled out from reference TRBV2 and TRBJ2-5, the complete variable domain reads EPEVTQTPSHQVTQMGQEVILRCVPISNHLYFYWYRQILGQKVEFLVSFYNNEISEKSEIFDDQFSVERPDGSNFTLKIRSTKLEDSAMYFCASRKGGRQETQYFGPGTRLLVL.